Each of the 12 T cell receptor beta chains below was sequenced from the same sample in a study of blood T cells in healthy people across ages. Then a second PCR, running roughly 7 to 11 cycles, was carried out with a sample-barcoded 5' primer and a J-beta primer mix. Using its own MiXCR run on the 5' RACE reads, TCRdb lists one record per CDR3 protein. The sample lists some 1.5 million distinct CDR3 sequences, about 30% occurring once. The sample comprised blood. The receptor set was obtained from a woman in her 30s in good health.

The chain links TRBV4-1 to TRBJ2-1; 10 bases align to TRBD2. From germline, CDR1 is MGHRA and CDR2 YSYEKL. The trim removed 4 bases at V and 10 bases at J, leaving 16 bases unmatched. The CDR3 consists of 17 residues. This chain's CDR3 is CASSLAERAAGGPEQFF. Here the CDR3 DNA reads TGCGCCAGCAGCCTTGCTGAAAGGGCAGCGGGAGGGCCAGAGCAGTTCTTC.

This clonotype has a handful of counts. This chain uses TRBV29-1 with TRBJ1-5; possibly TRBD1 for D (5 bases). This CDR3 contains 11 residues. Germline V gene data show CDR1 as SQVTM and CDR2 as ANQGSEA. This chain's CDR3 is CSAGSNQPQHF. As DNA, the CDR3 is TGCAGTGCAGGGTCCAATCAGCCCCAGCATTTT.

This clonotype was recorded at least ten times. V usage is TRBV6-5 and J usage is TRBJ1-2; D not certain. Germline assignment: CDR1 MNHEY and CDR2 SVGAGI. CDR3 length: 14 amino acids. V dropped 0 bases and J dropped 2 bases, with 7 bases sitting between them. The CDR3 sequence is CASSYSGRNYGYTF. Here the CDR3 DNA reads TGTGCCAGCAGTTACTCAGGGAGAAACTATGGCTACACCTTC.

This clonotype was picked up a small number of times. The chain uses TRBV18 and TRBJ2-1; 7 nucleotides line up with TRBD1. The V and J ends lost 3 bases and 10 bases, in that order; junction bases with no gene match: 0. CDR3 size: 11 residues. Germline-derived CDR1 and CDR2 are KGHSH and LQKENI. The CDR3 reads CASSPDREQFF. CDR3 bases: TGTGCCAGCTCACCGGACAGGGAGCAGTTCTTC.

The V gene is TRBV6-9, the J gene TRBJ2-1; D possibly corresponds to TRBD1 (5 bases). The germline V gene has CDR1 MNHGY and CDR2 SVAAGI. Between the trimmed V and J ends, which lost 3 bases and 8 bases, there was a span of 17 bases. There are 15 residues in the CDR3. CDR3 bases: TGTGCCAGCAGTTACGGCAGGGTTCCCCAAGATGAGCAGTTCTTC. It codes for CASSYGRVPQDEQFF.

This clonotype showed up many times. J is TRBJ2-1 and V is TRBV29-1, with TRBD2 matching over 7 bases. This CDR3 spans 14 amino acids. V dropped 4 bases and J dropped 2; count of bases not matched to a gene: 5. The V gene's germline CDR1 is SQVTM and CDR2 ANQGSEA. The CDR3 DNA follows: TGCAGCGTTGTGGGCGGGGGAACCTACAATGAGCAGTTCTTC. This codes for CSVVGGGTYNEQFF.

The chain combines TRBV7-9 with TRBJ1-2; no firm D call. Germline CDR1 and CDR2: SEHNR and FQNEAQ (reference sequence). Trimming cost V 1 base and J 1 base, with 10 bases left between them. The CDR3 has 15 residues. The DNA for the CDR3 is TGTGCCAGCAGCTTAGAGGGAGGATTTAACTATGGCTACACCTTC. Protein sequence: CASSLEGGFNYGYTF.

The table lists this clonotype with many counts. The chain combines TRBV29-1 with TRBJ2-1; 9 bases fit TRBD2. CDR3 length: 14 amino acids. V shed 4 bases and J 5 bases; nucleotides not matched to a gene: 6. Germline CDR1 reads SQVTM; CDR2 reads ANQGSEA. The chain's CDR3 is CSVGRLAENNEQFF. The DNA of the CDR3 is TGCAGCGTTGGCAGACTAGCGGAGAACAATGAGCAGTTCTTC.

The chain has TRBV5-1 and TRBJ2-3, with a tentative D call TRBD1 (6 bases). This CDR3 contains 14 residues. Trimming shortened V by 7 bases and J by 2 bases, and 14 bases separated the two germline ends. Germline V CDR1 and CDR2: SGHRS, YFSETQ. This CDR3 reads CASSRTAHTDTQYF. DNA for the CDR3: TGCGCCAGCTCCAGGACAGCCCACACAGATACGCAGTATTTT.

The V call is TRBV18, the J call TRBJ2-1; a possible D gene is TRBD2 (6 bases). V was cut by 2 bases and J by 15 bases, with 20 bases left in between. The CDR3 length is 14 residues. Germline V gene sequence: CDR1 KGHSH, CDR2 LQKENI. The CDR3 DNA sequence: TGTGCCAGCTCACCATTAAGGGACCTCGGGGGTCCGTTCTTC. Translated, it gives CASSPLRDLGGPFF. The complete variable domain, with remaining parts taken from reference TRBV18 and TRBJ2-1, reads NAGVMQNPRHLVRRRGQEARLRCSPMKGHSHVYWYRQLPEEGLKFMVYLQKENIIDESGMPKERFSAEFPKEGPSILRIQQVVRGDSAAYFCASSPLRDLGGPFFGPGTRLTVL.

The rearrangement links TRBV5-1 to TRBJ2-2; TRBD1 agrees at 8 bases. The CDR3 spans 16 residues. J lost 4 bases, V lost 4 bases, and 9 bases had no gene match. Germline-derived CDR1 and CDR2 are SGHRS and YFSETQ. DNA for the CDR3: TGCGCCAGCAGCACCGGACAGGGACCGGGCACCGGGGAGCTGTTTTTT. As protein: CASSTGQGPGTGELFF.

At least ten counts were recorded for this clonotype. The chain carries TRBV20-1 and TRBJ2-5; 10 nucleotides align to TRBD1. The length of the CDR3 is 14 residues. The V gene end was trimmed by 4 bases and the J gene end by 0 bases; junction bases not matched to a gene: 2. Germline V CDR1 and CDR2: DFQATT, SNEGSKA (reference sequence). The CDR3 nucleotides are TGCAGTGCTACCGGGACAGGGGACCAAGAGACCCAGTACTTC. Its translation: CSATGTGDQETQYF.